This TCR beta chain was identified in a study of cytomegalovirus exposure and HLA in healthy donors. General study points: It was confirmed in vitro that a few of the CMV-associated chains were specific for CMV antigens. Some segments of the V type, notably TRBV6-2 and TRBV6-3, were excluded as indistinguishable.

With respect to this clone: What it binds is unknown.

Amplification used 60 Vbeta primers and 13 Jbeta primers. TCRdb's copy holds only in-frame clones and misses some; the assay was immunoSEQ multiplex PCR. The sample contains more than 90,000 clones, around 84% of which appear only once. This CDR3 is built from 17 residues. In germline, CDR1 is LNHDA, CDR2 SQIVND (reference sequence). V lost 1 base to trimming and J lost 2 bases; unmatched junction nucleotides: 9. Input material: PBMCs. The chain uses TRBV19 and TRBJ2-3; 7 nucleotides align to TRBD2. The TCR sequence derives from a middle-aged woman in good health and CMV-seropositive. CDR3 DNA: TGTGCCAGTAGTATAGGGCAGCGGGAAGGTTCCACAGATACGCAGTATTTT. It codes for CASSIGQREGSTDTQYF.